Presented here are 31 T cell receptor beta chains from one specimen sequenced in a study of T cell repertoires in cytomegalovirus infection. From the reads, TCRdb called clonotypes with MiXCR, one entry per CDR3 protein. The sample lists some 280,000 distinct CDR3 sequences, approximately 14% seen once, with around 8.7% in the top ten. Sample: PBMCs. The source is a human donor in good health (CMV status not recorded). Some clones in this sample may be carry-over from other donors' samples.

As for this clonotype: This may be a read error: a much more frequent sequence differs by one nucleotide. J is TRBJ1-2 and V is TRBV6-6, with 10 positions matching TRBD1. Germline assignment: CDR1 MNHNY and CDR2 SVGAGI (reference sequence). This CDR3 region has 17 residues. In DNA, the CDR3 is TGTGCCAGCAGTTATGGGGACAGGGGCCGGACGGGCTATGGCTTCACCTTC. As protein: CASSYGDRGRTGYGFTF.

V and J are TRBV2 and TRBJ1-6, with a possible D match to TRBD1 (5 bases). There are 14 residues in the CDR3. Trimming cost V 5 bases and J 4 bases, with 9 bases left between them. The germline V gene has CDR1 SNHLY and CDR2 FYNNEI. The CDR3: CASSRDRYNSPLHF. CDR3 nucleotides: TGTGCCAGCAGTCGAGACAGATATAATTCACCCCTCCACTTT.

A few counts support this clonotype. V and J are TRBV29-1 and TRBJ1-1; TRBD1 is a possible D gene (5 bases). The CDR3 spans 14 residues. V was pared by 4 bases and J by 2 bases, with 14 bases between. CDR1 is SQVTM, CDR2 ANQGSEA, per germline. The CDR3 loop reads CSVGPTQGNTEAFF. CDR3 bases: TGCAGCGTTGGACCCACCCAGGGAAACACTGAAGCTTTCTTT.

This clonotype was counted only a few times. The chain is built from TRBV7-9 and TRBJ2-1; TRBD1 matches 9 bases. V gave up 4 bases and J gave up 2 bases; unmatched junction bases: 9. CDR1 SEHNR and CDR2 FQNEAQ come from the germline V gene (reference sequence). This CDR3 has 17 amino acids. The CDR3 bases are TGTGCCAGCAGCTCCTCGGACAGGGGCCTCACCTACAATGAGCAGTTCTTC. It codes for CASSSSDRGLTYNEQFF. The full variable domain, in which reference TRBV7-9 and TRBJ2-1 provide the parts outside the CDR3, is DTGVSQNPRHKITKRGQNVTFRCDPISEHNRLYWYRQTLGQGPEFLTYFQNEAQLEKSRLLSDRFSAERPKGSFSTLEIQRTEQGDSAMYLCASSSSDRGLTYNEQFFGPGTRLTVL.

The chain joins TRBV15 to TRBJ2-3; 13 bases align to TRBD2. Per germline, CDR1 LNHNV and CDR2 YYDKDF (reference sequence). After removal of 5 bases from V and 3 bases from J, the junction contained 8 bases not matched to a gene. The CDR3 runs 17 residues. CDR3 coding DNA: TGTGCCACCAGCCCTGGGGGGACTAGCGGGGTAACAGATACGCAGTATTTT. This gives the protein CATSPGGTSGVTDTQYF.

V and J are TRBV6-2 or TRBV6-3 and TRBJ2-7; 11 nucleotides line up with TRBD2. Germline V gene data show CDR1 as MNHEY and CDR2 as SVGEGT. The CDR3 is 15 residues long. J lost 5 bases, V lost 5 bases, and 8 bases had no gene match. The CDR3 region has the DNA TGTGCCAGCAGTCGCCTGACTAGCGGGGTTCACGAGCAGTACTTC. Protein: CASSRLTSGVHEQYF.

This clonotype was observed a handful of times. The gene calls are TRBV19 and TRBJ1-4, with unresolved D. This CDR3 is built from 14 residues. V lost 7 bases and J 0 bases, leaving 9 bases between the germline ends. The germline V gene encodes CDR1 LNHDA and CDR2 SQIVND (reference sequence). The CDR3 nucleotides read TGTGCCAGTACCTATGATCCAACTAATGAAAAACTGTTTTTT. The encoded protein is CASTYDPTNEKLFF.

With respect to this clonotype: Here the CDR3 omits its conserved ending phenylalanine or tryptophan, so a read error is the likely source. The chain employs TRBV12-3 or TRBV12-4 and TRBJ2-7, with 8 bases lining up with TRBD1. With V trimmed by 3 bases and J by 5 bases, 6 bases remained unmatched. The CDR3 length is 14 residues. CDR3 DNA: TGTGCCAGCAGTTTGGGCAGGGGGCAACACGAGCAGTACTTA. Translated: CASSLGRGQHEQYL.

This rearrangement joins TRBV19 to TRBJ1-5; 7 bases match TRBD1. This CDR3 spans 13 amino acids. The junction had 4 bases not matched to a gene; V was cut back by 8 bases and J by 3 bases. Germline CDR1 and CDR2: LNHDA and SQIVND (reference sequence). CDR3 region: CASGQALNQPQHF. For the CDR3, the DNA is TGTGCCAGTGGACAGGCGCTCAATCAGCCCCAGCATTTT.

This clonotype was counted ten times or more. The rearrangement uses TRBV6-1 and TRBJ1-1; the D is unclear. Germline CDR1 and CDR2: MNHNS and SASEGT. Trimming removed 7 bases at V and 0 bases at J, with 9 bases between. The CDR3 has 13 amino acids. The CDR3 DNA reads TGTGCCAGCACAGAACAGATGAACACTGAAGCTTTCTTT. Translation: CASTEQMNTEAFF.

This clonotype was counted ten times or more. The chain has TRBV7-2 and TRBJ2-5; D possibly uses TRBD1 or TRBD2 (6 bases each). V gave up 1 base and J gave up 4 bases, with 16 bases separating them. CDR3 length equals 16 residues. The germline V gene has CDR1 SGHTA and CDR2 FQGNSA. CDR3 nucleotides: TGTGCCAGCAGCTTAGGTTATGGAGGGGGAGGAGAGACCCAGTACTTC. Its translation is CASSLGYGGGGETQYF.

This clonotype was counted ten times or more. The chain combines TRBV7-2 with TRBJ2-2; the match to TRBD1 covers 10 bases. Trimming took 5 bases from V and 2 from J; bases not matched to a gene: 5. The length of the CDR3 is 16 residues. The germline CDR1 and CDR2 sequences are SGHTA and FQGNSA. The CDR3 sequence: CASSPDRGLNTGELFF. The CDR3 DNA follows: TGTGCCAGCAGCCCCGACAGGGGGCTTAACACCGGGGAGCTGTTTTTT.

The chain joins TRBV6-2 or TRBV6-3 to TRBJ2-1; 8 bases map to TRBD2. This CDR3 has 15 residues. The germline V gene encodes CDR1 MNHEY and CDR2 SVGEGT. Trimming took 6 bases from V and 10 from J; bases not matched to a gene: 14. CDR3 protein: CASSPTSGGGREQFF. CDR3 in DNA: TGTGCCAGCAGCCCTACTAGCGGCGGTGGCAGGGAGCAGTTCTTC.

The chain uses TRBV6-2 or TRBV6-3 and TRBJ2-7; TRBD1 agrees at 8 bases. In germline, CDR1 is MNHEY, CDR2 SVGEGT. This CDR3 has 14 residues. The V segment lost 4 bases and the J segment 6 bases; nucleotides outside the gene matches: 8. The CDR3: CASSSLFQGAEQYF. The DNA of the CDR3 is TGTGCCAGCAGTTCTCTTTTCCAGGGGGCCGAGCAGTACTTC.

Many counts were recorded for this clonotype. The V call is TRBV7-2, the J call TRBJ1-1; 8 bases match TRBD1. The V and J ends lost 3 bases and 5 bases, in that order; junction bases with no gene match: 11. Germline-derived CDR1 and CDR2 are SGHTA and FQGNSA. The CDR3 totals 16 residues. CDR3 sequence reads: CASSFYLTGEGTEAFF. The CDR3, as DNA: TGTGCCAGCAGCTTCTACCTGACAGGGGAGGGAACTGAAGCTTTCTTT.

This clonotype came up many times. The chain recombines TRBV10-1 with TRBJ2-4, with TRBD2 matching 9 bases. In germline, CDR1 is WNHNN, CDR2 SYGVQD (reference sequence). V was clipped by 9 bases and J by 6 bases; unmatched bases: 3. This CDR3 is built from 12 residues. The CDR3 DNA is TGCGCCAGTAGCGGGGGCGGAAACATTCAGTACTTC. It is translated as CASSGGGNIQYF.

This clonotype was detected a few times. The V gene is TRBV27, the J gene TRBJ2-2; weak D call: TRBD1 (6 bases). This CDR3 spans 16 amino acids. V lost 8 bases and J 1 base, leaving 17 bases between the germline ends. The germline V gene has CDR1 MNHEY and CDR2 SMNVEV (reference sequence). The CDR3 sequence is CASGSSDRMNTGELFF. The DNA for the CDR3 is TGTGCCAGCGGCTCCTCGGACAGAATGAACACCGGGGAGCTGTTTTTT.

This clonotype was observed a handful of times. This rearrangement joins TRBV5-6 to TRBJ2-1; D may correspond to TRBD1 or TRBD2 (6 bases each). The V gene's germline CDR1 is SGHDT and CDR2 YYEEEE. The CDR3 length is 14 residues. V was trimmed by 6 bases and J by 7 bases, leaving 17 bases between them. CDR3 DNA sequence: TGTGCCAGCACCAAATCTGGGGGGCTAAATGAGCAGTTCTTC. It encodes CASTKSGGLNEQFF.

This clonotype was seen at least ten times. The chain joins TRBV19 to TRBJ2-7, with 12 bases that match TRBD2. The length of the CDR3 is 16 residues. Germline loops: CDR1 LNHDA, CDR2 SQIVND (reference sequence). J lost 3 bases, V lost 9 bases, and 12 bases had no gene match. Written as DNA, the CDR3 is TGTGCCAGCAAGACTAGCGGGAGTCTCCTGGGCTACGAGCAGTACTTC. Its protein product is CASKTSGSLLGYEQYF.

The chain joins TRBV6-2 or TRBV6-3 to TRBJ2-7; possibly TRBD1 for D (6 bases). The germline gives CDR1 MNHEY, CDR2 SVGEGT. CDR3 length: 14 amino acids. V gave up 7 bases and J gave up 3 bases, with 16 bases separating them. DNA of the CDR3: TGTGCCAGCACCCCCACTAGGACAGTCTACGAGCAGTACTTC. This gives the protein CASTPTRTVYEQYF.

This clonotype was observed a few times. The gene calls are TRBV7-8 and TRBJ2-2; no definite D call. CDR1 and CDR2 from the germline V gene are SGHVS and FQNEAQ. Trimming stripped 1 base from V and 4 bases from J, with 7 bases between. CDR3 size: 14 residues. The CDR3 sequence: CASSLERATGELFF. The DNA for the CDR3 is TGTGCCAGCAGCTTAGAAAGGGCCACCGGGGAGCTGTTTTTT.

The V and J genes are TRBV20-1 and TRBJ2-5; perhaps D is TRBD1 or TRBD2 (5 bases each). The V end lost 3 bases, the J end lost 5 bases, and 16 bases lay between the germline ends. Germline assignment: CDR1 DFQATT and CDR2 SNEGSKA (reference sequence). The CDR3 covers 14 residues. This chain's CDR3 is CSARLPGRGETQYF. The CDR3 nucleotides are TGCAGTGCTAGGCTTCCGGGGCGCGGGGAGACCCAGTACTTC.

The chain is built from TRBV11-2 and TRBJ1-1; D is unclear. From germline, CDR1 is SGHAT and CDR2 FQNNGV. V was cut by 11 bases and J by 0 bases, with 13 bases left in between. There are 13 residues in the CDR3. CDR3 residues: CAYSNSLNTEAFF. The CDR3 DNA is TGTGCCTACTCAAACAGCCTGAACACTGAAGCTTTCTTT.

This clonotype was counted many times. The V and J genes are TRBV10-3 and TRBJ1-1; D not resolved. This CDR3 spans 11 amino acids. The V gene's germline CDR1 is ENHRY and CDR2 SYGVKD. Trimming removed 4 bases from V and 7 bases from J, with 7 bases in between. The chain's CDR3 is CAISGVGEAFF. In nucleotides, the CDR3 is TGTGCCATCAGTGGGGTTGGTGAAGCTTTCTTT.

In its sample, this clonotype was seen many times. The V call is TRBV7-2, the J call TRBJ2-7; 8 bases match TRBD1. With V trimmed by 5 bases and J by 6 bases, 15 bases remained unmatched. Germline CDR1 and CDR2: SGHTA and FQGNSA. The CDR3 length is 16 residues. The CDR3 sequence is CASSRKTGVSWAEQYF. In nucleotides, the CDR3 is TGTGCCAGCAGCCGGAAGACAGGGGTGAGTTGGGCCGAGCAGTACTTC.

This clonotype has more than one count but fewer than ten. The chain recombines TRBV6-6 with TRBJ2-1; 11 nucleotides line up with TRBD2. The length of the CDR3 is 16 residues. Germline trimming cut 1 base from V and 7 bases from J; bases unmatched to any gene: 6. CDR1 is MNHNY, CDR2 SVGAGI, per germline (reference sequence). CDR3 in amino acids: CASSYLASGRSNEQFF. The CDR3 DNA follows: TGTGCCAGCAGTTACTTGGCTAGCGGGAGGAGTAATGAGCAGTTCTTC.

This clonotype was counted between two and nine times. The genes are TRBV18 and TRBJ2-2; D gene ambiguous. V lost 3 bases to trimming and J lost 7 bases, with 9 bases between them. The length of the CDR3 is 13 residues. Looked up from germline, CDR1 is KGHSH and CDR2 is LQKENI. Written as DNA, the CDR3 is TGTGCCAGCTCACCGTTATCCGGCGGGGAGCTGTTTTTT. Amino acids: CASSPLSGGELFF. Drawing the rest from reference TRBV18 and TRBJ2-2, the complete variable domain is NAGVMQNPRHLVRRRGQEARLRCSPMKGHSHVYWYRQLPEEGLKFMVYLQKENIIDESGMPKERFSAEFPKEGPSILRIQQVVRGDSAAYFCASSPLSGGELFFGEGSRLTVL.

This clonotype was seen ten or more times. V is TRBV10-3 and J is TRBJ2-7; D not certain. From germline, CDR1 is ENHRY and CDR2 SYGVKD. The ends were cut back, 0 bases at V and 5 bases at J, with 11 bases in the middle. The CDR3 has 14 amino acids. CDR3 coding DNA: TGTGCCATCAGTGAGTCCCTGACCCCCCACGAGCAGTACTTC. Its protein product is CAISESLTPHEQYF.

The genes are TRBV6-4 and TRBJ2-3; the D gene is possibly TRBD2 (7 bases). Trimming took 3 bases from V and 3 from J, leaving 16 bases between them. The germline CDR1 and CDR2 sequences are MRHNA and SNTAGT. The CDR3 is made up of 16 amino acids. Here the CDR3 reads CASSEGGGQATDTQYF. In DNA form, the CDR3 reads TGTGCCAGCAGTGAAGGGGGGGGCCAGGCGACAGATACGCAGTATTTT.

The genes are TRBV5-5 and TRBJ2-1; the match to TRBD1 covers 12 bases. With V trimmed by 7 bases and J by 8 bases, 7 bases remained unmatched. Germline CDR1 and CDR2: SGHKS and YYEKEE (reference sequence). CDR3 size: 14 residues. CDR3 in amino acids: CASRRDRGQDEQFF. In DNA, the CDR3 is TGTGCCAGCCGCCGGGACAGGGGGCAGGATGAGCAGTTCTTC.

This clonotype was found a few times. The rearrangement joins TRBV2 to TRBJ2-2, with 13 nucleotides matching TRBD2. Looked up from germline, CDR1 is SNHLY and CDR2 is FYNNEI. Trimming took 8 bases from V and 7 from J; bases not matched to a gene: 10. The CDR3 length is 16 residues. The CDR3 loop reads CASGRGLAGVSGELFF. The CDR3 bases are TGTGCCAGCGGGCGTGGACTAGCGGGAGTCAGCGGGGAGCTGTTTTTT.